This TCR beta chain was obtained from a study of blood T cell repertoires in COVID-19. Background on the study: COVID-19 samples, acute and convalescent, were from the United States, Italy and Spain. Sources were T cells, B-cell-depleted T cells, or PBMCs; the material itself was cDNA or gDNA.

Germline-derived CDR1 and CDR2 are GTSNPN and SVGIG (reference sequence). V was trimmed by 4 bases and J by 2 bases, leaving 11 bases between them. CDR3 length equals 13 residues. Assay used: immunoSEQ multiplex PCR; TCRdb lists only in-frame clones, some missing. The sample lists 200,000 to 250,000 clones, 80% to 85% seen once, with less than 20% in the top ten. The clonotype originates from a man aged 25-45 years with active or convalescent COVID-19. The sample taken for sequencing was peripheral blood. This chain connects TRBV30 to TRBJ2-5; D might be TRBD2 (6 bases). The CDR3 loop is CAWMGSGQETQYF. The CDR3 DNA follows: TGTGCCTGGATGGGTAGCGGACAAGAGACCCAGTACTTC.